This T cell receptor beta chain was sequenced for a study of T cells in Graves' hyperthyroidism and ophthalmopathy. Whole-study results and caveats: Blood also held most thyroid clonotypes expanded beyond 0.001. Ophthalmopathy got predicted by the model a median 6.5 months before its onset.

CDR1 MGHRA and CDR2 YSYEKL come from the germline V gene. Between the trimmed V and J ends, which lost 3 bases and 4 bases, there was a span of 13 bases. The CDR3 consists of 15 residues. This clonotype has more than one count but fewer than ten. The antigen is undetermined. What was amplified from RNA transcripts were TCR beta CDR3 regions. The primer set for the first-round RT-PCR of the TCR CDR3 was HTBI. TCRdb reprocessed the multiplex PCR reads with MiXCR, giving one entry per CDR3 protein. This table holds approximately 400,000 distinct CDR3 sequences, 19% found once. Diagnoses rested on clinical symptoms, serum thyroxine and TRAb, thyroid ultrasound and orbital computed tomography. Out of more than 8 ml of fresh peripheral blood came the PBMCs.

The source is a woman younger than 30 with Graves' hyperthyroidism. The specimen sequenced was blood. This rearrangement joins TRBV4-1 to TRBJ1-5; D uncertain. The CDR3 reads CASSQKPLSNQPQHF. In DNA form, the CDR3 reads TGCGCCAGCAGCCAGAAGCCACTGTCTAATCAGCCCCAGCATTTT.